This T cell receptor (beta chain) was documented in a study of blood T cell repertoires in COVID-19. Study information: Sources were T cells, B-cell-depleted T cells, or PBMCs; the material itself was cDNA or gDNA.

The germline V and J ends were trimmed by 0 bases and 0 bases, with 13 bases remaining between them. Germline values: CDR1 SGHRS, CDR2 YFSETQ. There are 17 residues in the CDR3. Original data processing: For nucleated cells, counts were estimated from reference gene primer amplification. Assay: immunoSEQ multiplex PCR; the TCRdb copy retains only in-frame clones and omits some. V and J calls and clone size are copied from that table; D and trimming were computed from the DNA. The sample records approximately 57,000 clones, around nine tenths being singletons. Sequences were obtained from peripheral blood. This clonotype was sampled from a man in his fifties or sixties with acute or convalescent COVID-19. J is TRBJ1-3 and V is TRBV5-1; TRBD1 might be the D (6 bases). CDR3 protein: CASSLGWGQSSGNTIYF. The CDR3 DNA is TGCGCCAGCAGCTTGGGTTGGGGGCAGTCCTCTGGAAACACCATATATTTT.